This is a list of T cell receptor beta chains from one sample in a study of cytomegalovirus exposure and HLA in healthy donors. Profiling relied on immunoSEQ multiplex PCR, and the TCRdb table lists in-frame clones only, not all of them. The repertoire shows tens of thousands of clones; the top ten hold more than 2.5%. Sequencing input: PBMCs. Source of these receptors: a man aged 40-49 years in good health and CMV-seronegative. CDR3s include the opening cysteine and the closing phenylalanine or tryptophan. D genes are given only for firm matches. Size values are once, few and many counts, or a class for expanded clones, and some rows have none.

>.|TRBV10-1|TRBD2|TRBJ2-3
TGCGCCAGCAGCTGGACTAGCGGACTCACAGATACGCAGTATTTT
CASSWTSGLTDTQYF
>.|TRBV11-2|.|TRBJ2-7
TGTGCCAGCAGCTTAGATCGCTCGCGGGGTGTCTCCTACGAGCAGTACTTC
CASSLDRSRGVSYEQYF
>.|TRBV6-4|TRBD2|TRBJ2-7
TGTGCCAGCAGTCTAGCGGGGGGCTACGAGCAGTACTTC
CASSLAGGYEQYF
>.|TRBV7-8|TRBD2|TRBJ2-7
TGTGCCAGCAGCTCCCGCGTTGGTAGCGGGGTTTACGAGCAGTACTTC
CASSSRVGSGVYEQYF
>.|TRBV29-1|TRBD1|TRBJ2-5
TGCAGCGTGGCGGACAGGGAGACCCAGTACTTC
CSVADRETQYF
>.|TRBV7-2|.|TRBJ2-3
TGTGCCAGCAGCCTGCAGTATGCAGATACGCAGTATTTT
CASSLQYADTQYF
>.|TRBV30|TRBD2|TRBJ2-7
TGTGCCTGGAGTGTAAATCTAGCGGGGGGGGTGATGGACTTC
CAWSVNLAGGVMDF
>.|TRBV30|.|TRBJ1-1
TGTGCCTGGAATCTAGCAGGGGTTTTTGGGAACACTGAAGCTTTCTTT
CAWNLAGVFGNTEAFF
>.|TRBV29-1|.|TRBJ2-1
TGCAGCGCCCAACTAGGCGGCGAGCAGTTCTTC
CSAQLGGEQFF
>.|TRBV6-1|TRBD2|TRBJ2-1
TGTGCCACCTCACTAGCGGGGGGCCGAAATGAGCAGTTCTTC
CATSLAGGRNEQFF
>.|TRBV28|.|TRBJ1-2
TGTGCCAGCATTCCCTCTGGCAGGGGCTATATCTATGGCTACACCTTC
CASIPSGRGYIYGYTF
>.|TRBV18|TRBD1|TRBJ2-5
TGTGCCAGCTCACAAAGCCGGGACAGGCAAGAGACCCAGTACTTC
CASSQSRDRQETQYF
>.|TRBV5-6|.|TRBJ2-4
TGTGCCAGCAGCTTGTTTACTAGTCGAGACATTCAGTACTTC
CASSLFTSRDIQYF
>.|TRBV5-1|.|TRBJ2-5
TGCGCCAGCAGCTTGGGGCAGGGGGGTGAGACCCAGTACTTC
CASSLGQGGETQYF
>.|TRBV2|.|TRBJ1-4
TGTGCCAGCAAAGGAGGGGGGGAGTATGAAAAACTGTTTTTT
CASKGGGEYEKLFF
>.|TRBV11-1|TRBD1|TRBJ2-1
TGTGCCAGCAGCACCCGACAGGGGGCTTTCGATGAGCAGTTCTTC
CASSTRQGAFDEQFF
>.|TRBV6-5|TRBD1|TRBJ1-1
TGTGCCAGCAGTGATAGGACAGGGGGCACTGAAGCTTTCTTT
CASSDRTGGTEAFF
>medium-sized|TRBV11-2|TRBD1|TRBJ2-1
TGTGCCAGCAGCACCTACAGGGGGTCCTACAATGAGCAGTTCTTC
CASSTYRGSYNEQFF
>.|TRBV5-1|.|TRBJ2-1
TGCGCCAGCAGCTTGGCGCAGGCTCGCTACAATGAGCAGTTCTTC
CASSLAQARYNEQFF
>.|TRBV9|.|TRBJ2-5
TGTGCCAGCAGCGTAGGACTACAAGAGACCCAGTACTTC
CASSVGLQETQYF
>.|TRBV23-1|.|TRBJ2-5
TGCGCCAGCAGTCAATCTAAGGAGGGTACGGAGACCCAGTACTTC
CASSQSKEGTETQYF
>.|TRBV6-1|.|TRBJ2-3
TGTGCCAGCAGTGAAGGTGGCAGGGTGGTAGATACGCAGTATTTT
CASSEGGRVVDTQYF
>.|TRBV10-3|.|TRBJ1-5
TGTGCCATCGGTGAGAAAGGCGGCGCCCAGCCCCAGCATTTT
CAIGEKGGAQPQHF
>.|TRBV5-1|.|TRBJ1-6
TGCGCCAGCAGCTTGGATGGGGCAGGGTCGAGTTCACCCCTCCACTTT
CASSLDGAGSSSPLHF
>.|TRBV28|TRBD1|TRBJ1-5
TGTGCCAGCAGTTTATGGCAGGGGGCGGGATATAGCAATCAGCCCCAGCATTTT
CASSLWQGAGYSNQPQHF
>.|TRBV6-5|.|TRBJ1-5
TGTGCCAGCAGTTACGCTGCGGGACAGCCCCAGCATTTT
CASSYAAGQPQHF
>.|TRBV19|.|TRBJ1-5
TGTGCCAGTTCCAGGGTGGATCAGCCCCAGCATTTT
CASSRVDQPQHF
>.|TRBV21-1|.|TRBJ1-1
TGTGCCAGCAGCAAAGTACTAACACAAGCTTTCTTT
CASSKVLTQAFF
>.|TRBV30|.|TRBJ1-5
TGTGCCTGGAGTTCTGGGGGCGCCGAGCAGCCCCAGCATTTT
CAWSSGGAEQPQHF
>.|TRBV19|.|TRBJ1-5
TGTGCCAGTAGTAACCCAGGGATCGTTGGCAATCAGCCCCAGCATTTT
CASSNPGIVGNQPQHF
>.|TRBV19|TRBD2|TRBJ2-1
TGTGCCAGTAGTTGGCTAGCGGGGGCGTTATTAAATGAGCAGTTCTTC
CASSWLAGALLNEQFF
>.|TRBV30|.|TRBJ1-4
TGTGCCTGGAGTGTACAACAGCCTCGGGAAAAACTGTTTTTT
CAWSVQQPREKLFF
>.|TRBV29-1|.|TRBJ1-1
TGCAGCGTTGAGAGGCAGTCCTTGAACACTGAAGCTTTCTTT
CSVERQSLNTEAFF
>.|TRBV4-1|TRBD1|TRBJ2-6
TGCGCCAGCAGCCAACCAAGAGGACAGGGGAGCTCTGGGGCCAACGTCCTGACTTTC
CASSQPRGQGSSGANVLTF
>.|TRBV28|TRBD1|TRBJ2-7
TGTGCCAGCTGTTCGACAGGGGACTACGAGCAGTACTTC
CASCSTGDYEQYF
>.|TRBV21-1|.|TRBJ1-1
TGTGCCAGCGACAAAGGCGGGGGGCGAATCCCCTATGAAGCTTTCTTT
CASDKGGGRIPYEAFF
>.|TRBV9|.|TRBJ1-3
TGTGCCAGCAGCCCCAGGGAATTCTCTGGAAACACCATATATTTT
CASSPREFSGNTIYF
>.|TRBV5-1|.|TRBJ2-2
TGCGCCAGCAGCTTGGGGGAGCTGGCCAGGGAGCTGTTTTTT
CASSLGELARELFF
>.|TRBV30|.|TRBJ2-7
TGTGCCTGGAGTGGACTGCAGGGGTTGGGGATTGCCGAGCAGTACTTC
CAWSGLQGLGIAEQYF
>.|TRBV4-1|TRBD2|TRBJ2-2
TGCGCCCCCAGCCAAGTAGGCCTAGCGGGGGCGTTAACCGGGGAGCTGTTTTTT
CAPSQVGLAGALTGELFF
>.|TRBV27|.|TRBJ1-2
TGTGCCAGCAGTTTCACCCAACCCCGGGGGGTACAGTATGGCTACACCTTC
CASSFTQPRGVQYGYTF
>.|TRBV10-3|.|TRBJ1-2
TGTGCCATCAGAAAGGGGATTGATTCTAACTATGGCTACACCTTC
CAIRKGIDSNYGYTF
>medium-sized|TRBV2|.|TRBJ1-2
TGTGCCAGCAGAGATTCCGACAGCTTTCTTGGCTACACCTTC
CASRDSDSFLGYTF
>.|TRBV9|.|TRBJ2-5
TGTGCCAGCAGCGTCTTGGGGGGGCGCGGAGAGACCCAGTACTTC
CASSVLGGRGETQYF
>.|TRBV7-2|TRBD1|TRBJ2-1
TGTGCCAGCAGCACCCCTCCCGGCAGGGGGTCGGATGAGCAGTTCTTC
CASSTPPGRGSDEQFF
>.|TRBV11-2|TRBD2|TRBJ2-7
TGTGCCAGCAGCTTAGATCCGGGGGGGCAATACGAGCAGTACTTC
CASSLDPGGQYEQYF
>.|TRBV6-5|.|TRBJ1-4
TGTGCCAGCAGGAAGGGGGAAAAACTGTTTTTT
CASRKGEKLFF
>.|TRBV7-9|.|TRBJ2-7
TGTGCCAGCAGCTTATCGACAGCTAACGAGCAGTACTTC
CASSLSTANEQYF
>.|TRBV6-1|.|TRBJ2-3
TGTGCCAGCGGGGGGGCAACAGATACGCAGTATTTT
CASGGATDTQYF
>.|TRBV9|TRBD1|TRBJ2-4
TGTGCCAGCAGCGCCGCCGGGACAGGGGGCACTGGAAACATTCAGTACTTC
CASSAAGTGGTGNIQYF
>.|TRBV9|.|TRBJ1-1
TGTGCCAGCAGCGGCCTCGGGGGGGGTGAAGCTTTCTTT
CASSGLGGGEAFF
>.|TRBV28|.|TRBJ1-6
TGTGCCAGCAGTTTATACCAGCTCAGGGTGAATAATTCACCCCTCCACTTT
CASSLYQLRVNNSPLHF
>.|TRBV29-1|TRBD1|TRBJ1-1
TGCAGCGTTGAGATGGGACAGGGTGGAACTGAAGCTTTCTTT
CSVEMGQGGTEAFF
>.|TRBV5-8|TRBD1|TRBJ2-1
TGTGCCAGCAGCTTGCGGACAGGGGCCCGGAGAAATGAGCAGTTCTTC
CASSLRTGARRNEQFF
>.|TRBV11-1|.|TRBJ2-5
TGTGCCAGCAGCTTAGGAGGGCCGGAGACCCAGTACTTC
CASSLGGPETQYF
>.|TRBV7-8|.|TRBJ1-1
TGTGCCAGCAGCTTAGAGTGGGGAGGGGAAGCTTTCTTT
CASSLEWGGEAFF
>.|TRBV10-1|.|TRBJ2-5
TGCGCCAGCAGTGAACACTTGGCAGACAGGTATTCGGAGACCCAGTACTTC
CASSEHLADRYSETQYF
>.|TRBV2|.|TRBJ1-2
TGTGCCAGCAGTGATTTCGCAGAAAACTATGGCTACACCTTC
CASSDFAENYGYTF
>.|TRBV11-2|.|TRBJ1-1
TGTGCCAGCAGCTTGAGGGGAGGCACTGAAGCTTTCTTT
CASSLRGGTEAFF
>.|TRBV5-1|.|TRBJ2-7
TGCGCCAGCAGCTTTGAGGGATACGAGCAGTACTTC
CASSFEGYEQYF